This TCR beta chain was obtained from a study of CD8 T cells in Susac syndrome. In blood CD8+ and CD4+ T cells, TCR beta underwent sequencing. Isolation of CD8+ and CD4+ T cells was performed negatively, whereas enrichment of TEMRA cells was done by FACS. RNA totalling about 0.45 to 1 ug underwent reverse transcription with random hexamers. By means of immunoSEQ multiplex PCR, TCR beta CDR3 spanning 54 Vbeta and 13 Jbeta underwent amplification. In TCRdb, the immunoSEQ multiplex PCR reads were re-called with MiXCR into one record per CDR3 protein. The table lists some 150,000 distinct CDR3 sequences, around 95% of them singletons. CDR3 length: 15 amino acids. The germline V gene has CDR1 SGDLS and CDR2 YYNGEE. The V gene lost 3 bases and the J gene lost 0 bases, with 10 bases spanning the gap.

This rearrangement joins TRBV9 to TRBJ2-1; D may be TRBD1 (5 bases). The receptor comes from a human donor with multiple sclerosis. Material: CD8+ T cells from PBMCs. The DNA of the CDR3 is TGTGCCAGCAGCGGCGACAGTAGCTCCTACAATGAGCAGTTCTTC. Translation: CASSGDSSSYNEQFF.